A single sample gave rise to the 22 T cell receptor beta chains below, sequenced in a study of control samples from healthy donors and cancer patients (dated by TCRdb to about 2020). Library preparation used the immunoSEQ multiplex PCR assay. TCRdb mirrors the immuneACCESS table, restricted to in-frame sequences. Some clones are absent from its copies; in checked studies, under half trace to an unresolved V gene, and the reason for the others is unknown. Here the sample has about 130,000 clones; 75% to 95% occur a single time. The ten largest clonotypes hold more than 6.5% of the sample. Material: blood. Every receptor here comes from a young man in good health.

This chain connects TRBV7-9 to TRBJ1-4, with D possibly being TRBD1 (6 bases). V was cut by 5 bases and J by 8 bases, with 18 bases left in between. This CDR3 spans 15 amino acids. Germline V gene data show CDR1 as SEHNR and CDR2 as FQNEAQ (reference sequence). CDR3 sequence: CASSPTGTTGEKLFF. The CDR3 bases are TGTGCCAGCAGCCCAACCGGGACAACCGGCGAAAAACTGTTTTTT.

The rearrangement uses TRBV2 and TRBJ1-1; 9 bases fit TRBD1. Germline CDR1 SNHLY, CDR2 FYNNEI. CDR3 size: 17 residues. Trimming took 0 bases from V and 4 from J; bases not matched to a gene: 9. CDR3 bases: TGTGCCAGCAGTGAAGCCGGATACAGGGGGCGGAGCACTGAAGCTTTCTTT. This gives the protein CASSEAGYRGRSTEAFF.

V and J are TRBV5-1 and TRBJ2-7; the match to TRBD1 covers 10 bases. This CDR3 has 15 amino acids. The germline gives CDR1 SGHRS, CDR2 YFSETQ. J was trimmed by 3 bases and V by 4 bases; bases with no gene match: 7. The CDR3 region has the DNA TGCGCCAGCAGCCTACGTGACAGGGGGCGCTACGAGCAGTACTTC. Translation: CASSLRDRGRYEQYF.

This clone was seen more than once but under ten times. The chain recombines TRBV2 with TRBJ1-5, with D perhaps matching TRBD1 (6 bases). The germline V and J ends were trimmed by 7 bases and 6 bases, with 13 bases remaining between them. The CDR3 has 13 amino acids. The germline CDR1 and CDR2 sequences are SNHLY and FYNNEI. CDR3 coding DNA: TGTGCCAGCACCCCGGGGGGCAGTCAGCCCCAGCATTTT. Residues: CASTPGGSQPQHF.

This chain joins TRBV27 and TRBJ1-2, with a weak D call TRBD1 (5 bases). With 0 bases removed from V and 5 bases from J, the gap between germline ends came to 10 bases. The CDR3 has 14 amino acids. Germline V lookup: CDR1 MNHEY, CDR2 SMNVEV (reference sequence). The CDR3 DNA follows: TGTGCCAGCAGTTTATCAGGAGGGGCGTATGGCTACACCTTC. It yields the protein CASSLSGGAYGYTF.

The CDR3 loop is CASSLRGQTEAFF. The CDR3 bases are TGCGCCAGCAGCTTGCGGGGCCAGACTGAAGCTTTCTTT. This sequence joins TRBV5-1 and TRBJ1-1; TRBD1 might be the D (5 bases). The CDR3 runs 13 residues. Trimming cost V 1 base and J 5 bases, with 9 bases left between them. Germline CDR1 is SGHRS and CDR2 is YFSETQ. Full variable domain (outside the CDR3, taken from reference TRBV5-1 and TRBJ1-1): KAGVTQTPRYLIKTRGQQVTLSCSPISGHRSVSWYQQTPGQGLQFLFEYFSETQRNKGNFPGRFSGRQFSNSRSEMNVSTLELGDSALYLCASSLRGQTEAFFGQGTRLTVV.

V and J are TRBV2 and TRBJ2-1; the D gene is possibly TRBD2 (5 bases). V gave up 4 bases and J gave up 3 bases, with 10 bases separating them. The length of the CDR3 is 14 residues. Germline V gene data show CDR1 as SNHLY and CDR2 as FYNNEI. CDR3 in DNA: TGTGCCAGCAGTGGCTATGCGGGCTACAATGAGCAGTTCTTC. This translates into CASSGYAGYNEQFF.

This clone has only one observation. The chain employs TRBV27 and TRBJ2-4, with a weak D call TRBD2 (6 bases). The CDR3 covers 14 residues. Per germline, CDR1 MNHEY and CDR2 SMNVEV (reference sequence). The V gene lost 3 bases and the J gene lost 2 bases, with 8 bases spanning the gap. As DNA, the CDR3 is TGTGCCAGCAGTTTCGGGGGACCCAAAAACATTCAGTACTTC. Protein product: CASSFGGPKNIQYF.

This clone was found a few times. This chain joins TRBV5-5 and TRBJ2-7; 9 nucleotides align to TRBD1. This CDR3 spans 15 amino acids. From germline, CDR1 is SGHKS and CDR2 YYEKEE (reference sequence). V lost 4 bases and J lost 6; bases outside the gene matches: 11. The CDR3 here is CASSRDRDRAREQYF. The DNA of the CDR3 is TGTGCCAGCAGCCGGGACCGGGACAGGGCCCGCGAGCAGTACTTC. Looking up the rest from reference TRBV5-5 and TRBJ2-7 gives the full variable domain: DAGVTQSPTHLIKTRGQQVTLRCSPISGHKSVSWYQQVLGQGPQFIFQYYEKEERGRGNFPDRFSARQFPNYSSELNVNALLLGDSALYLCASSRDRDRAREQYFGPGTRLTVT.

V usage is TRBV7-9 and J usage is TRBJ1-2; possible D gene TRBD1, 5 bases. V lost 1 base and J 1 base, leaving 7 bases between the germline ends. The CDR3 runs to 14 residues. Germline values: CDR1 SEHNR, CDR2 FQNEAQ (reference sequence). CDR3 loop: CASSLGTLNYGYTF. DNA for the CDR3: TGTGCCAGCAGCTTAGGGACACTTAACTATGGCTACACCTTC.

The V gene is TRBV7-9, the J gene TRBJ1-1; D is uncertain. CDR3 size: 14 residues. The V end lost 1 base, the J end lost 1 base, and 7 bases lay between the germline ends. Germline lookup yields CDR1 SEHNR and CDR2 FQNEAQ (reference sequence). DNA of the CDR3: TGTGCCAGCAGCTTAGAATCGGGGAACACTGAAGCTTTCTTT. Translated: CASSLESGNTEAFF.

The genes are TRBV9 and TRBJ1-4; a possible D gene is TRBD1 (5 bases). The CDR3 covers 14 residues. V was pared by 0 bases and J by 5 bases, with 8 bases between. Germline CDR1 reads SGDLS; CDR2 reads YYNGEE. The CDR3 sequence is CASSVEGDNEKLFF. CDR3 bases: TGTGCCAGCAGCGTAGAAGGGGACAATGAAAAACTGTTTTTT.

The J gene is TRBJ1-2, the V gene TRBV5-5; D gene uncertain. V lost 4 bases and J lost 4, with 8 bases in between. This CDR3 spans 12 amino acids. Per germline, CDR1 SGHKS and CDR2 YYEKEE (reference sequence). CDR3 in amino acids: CASSPLSYGYTF. CDR3 bases: TGTGCCAGCAGCCCCCTAAGCTATGGCTACACCTTC. The full variable domain, in which reference TRBV5-5 and TRBJ1-2 provide the parts outside the CDR3, is DAGVTQSPTHLIKTRGQQVTLRCSPISGHKSVSWYQQVLGQGPQFIFQYYEKEERGRGNFPDRFSARQFPNYSSELNVNALLLGDSALYLCASSPLSYGYTFGSGTRLTVV.

CDR3 region: CASSFLGLAGYNEQFF. The CDR3 DNA reads TGTGCCAGCAGCTTTTTGGGACTAGCGGGGTACAATGAGCAGTTCTTC. The genes are TRBV5-4 and TRBJ2-1, with 13 nucleotides matching TRBD2. CDR1 and CDR2 from the germline V gene are SGHNT and YYREEE (reference sequence). J was trimmed by 4 bases and V by 2 bases; bases with no gene match: 3. There are 16 residues in the CDR3. Variable domain in full (rest from reference TRBV5-4 and TRBJ2-1): ETGVTQSPTHLIKTRGQQVTLRCSSQSGHNTVSWYQQALGQGPQFIFQYYREEENGRGNFPPRFSGLQFPNYSSELNVNALELDDSALYLCASSFLGLAGYNEQFFGPGTRLTVL.

The chain has TRBV5-6 and TRBJ1-1; the D is unclear. The CDR3 runs to 13 residues. Between the trimmed V and J ends, which lost 10 bases and 5 bases, there was a span of 18 bases. The germline CDR1 and CDR2 sequences are SGHDT and YYEEEE. CDR3 region: CAVTGWGGTEAFF. CDR3 bases: TGTGCCGTCACTGGCTGGGGTGGGACTGAAGCTTTCTTT.

The rearrangement links TRBV4-1 to TRBJ2-7; D remains unclear. Between the trimmed V and J ends, which lost 1 base and 2 bases, there was a span of 12 bases. The CDR3 totals 15 residues. Germline V gene data show CDR1 as MGHRA and CDR2 as YSYEKL. The CDR3 sequence is CASSQVWYNTYEQYF. The CDR3 DNA reads TGCGCCAGCAGCCAAGTTTGGTACAACACCTACGAGCAGTACTTC.

The gene calls are TRBV30 and TRBJ1-5; no clear D. In germline, CDR1 is GTSNPN, CDR2 SVGIG (reference sequence). V lost 8 bases to trimming and J lost 1 base, with 12 bases between them. The CDR3 length is 13 residues. The CDR3, as DNA: TGTGCCGAGCGGCCCAGCAGCAATCAGCCCCAGCATTTT. Protein sequence: CAERPSSNQPQHF. The variable domain in full, with the rest retrieved from reference TRBV30 and TRBJ1-5, is SQTIHQWPATLVQPVGSPLSLECTVEGTSNPNLYWYRQAAGRGLQLLFYSVGIGQISSEVPQNLSASRPQDRQFILSSKKLLLSDSGFYLCAERPSSNQPQHFGDGTRLSIL.

The V and J genes are TRBV5-1 and TRBJ2-4, with D possibly being TRBD2 (6 bases). This CDR3 has 15 residues. V lost 5 bases to trimming and J lost 4 bases, with 16 bases between them. Per germline, CDR1 SGHRS and CDR2 YFSETQ. CDR3 nucleotides: TGCGCCAGCAGGTTAGCGTTGGAGGGGAAAAACATTCAGTACTTC. Translation gives CASRLALEGKNIQYF.

The J gene is TRBJ1-1, the V gene TRBV30, with D unresolved. Deletions cut 4 bases from V and 4 bases from J, with 13 bases between. This CDR3 region has 13 residues. Germline CDR1 reads GTSNPN; CDR2 reads SVGIG (reference sequence). This CDR3 is CAWNGFGRTEAFF. The DNA for the CDR3 is TGTGCCTGGAATGGGTTCGGGCGCACTGAAGCTTTCTTT.

V and J are TRBV10-3 and TRBJ2-3, with D maybe TRBD1 (6 bases). The CDR3 runs to 14 residues. Trimming pared 2 bases from V and 4 bases from J, leaving 10 bases between. Germline values: CDR1 ENHRY, CDR2 SYGVKD. The CDR3 protein is CAISEQGMADTQYF. The DNA for the CDR3 is TGTGCCATCAGTGAGCAGGGGATGGCAGATACGCAGTATTTT.

The chain is built from TRBV11-2 and TRBJ1-4, with no clear D. V shed 5 bases and J shed 8 bases, with 9 bases lying between them. The CDR3 spans 12 residues. Germline V gene lookup returns CDR1 SGHAT and CDR2 FQNNGV. For the CDR3, the DNA is TGTGCCAGCAGCAGGGTCGAAGAAAAACTGTTTTTT. Translating it yields CASSRVEEKLFF.

The rearrangement joins TRBV4-1 to TRBJ2-1, with TRBD2 identical over 11 bases. The CDR3 covers 16 residues. After removal of 6 bases from V and 7 bases from J, the junction contained 11 bases not matched to a gene. The germline CDR1 and CDR2 sequences are MGHRA and YSYEKL. The CDR3 sequence is CASSPFSGGAFNEQFF. The CDR3 DNA reads as TGCGCCAGCAGTCCATTTAGCGGGGGGGCATTTAATGAGCAGTTCTTC.